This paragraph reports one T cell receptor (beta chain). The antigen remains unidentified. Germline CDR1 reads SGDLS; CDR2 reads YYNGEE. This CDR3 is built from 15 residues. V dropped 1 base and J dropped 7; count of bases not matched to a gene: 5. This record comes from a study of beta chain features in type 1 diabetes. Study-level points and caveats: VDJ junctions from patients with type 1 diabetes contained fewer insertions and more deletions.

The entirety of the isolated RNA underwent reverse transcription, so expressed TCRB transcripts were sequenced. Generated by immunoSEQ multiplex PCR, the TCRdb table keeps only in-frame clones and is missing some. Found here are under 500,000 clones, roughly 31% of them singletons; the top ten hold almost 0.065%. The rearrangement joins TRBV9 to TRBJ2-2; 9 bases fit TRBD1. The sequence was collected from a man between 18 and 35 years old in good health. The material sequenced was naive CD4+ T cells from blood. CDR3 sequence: CASSVQTGGIGELFF. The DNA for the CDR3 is TGTGCCAGCAGCGTACAGACAGGGGGTATCGGGGAGCTGTTTTTT.